A single T cell receptor beta chain is shown here with its context. This entry comes from a study of OX40 agonist ivuxolimab in advanced cancers. The length of the CDR3 is 16 residues. V shed 4 bases, J shed 1 base, and the junction held 7 bases outside the gene matches. Per the germline V gene, CDR1 is LNHDA and CDR2 is SQIVND (reference sequence). The assay was immunoSEQ multiplex PCR, and TCRdb's table has in-frame clones only and misses some. The repertoire holds nearly 80,000 clones, with approximately 85% as singletons. This specimen was CD4+ or CD8+ T cells sorted from blood, taken in a trial of the OX40 agonist ivuxolimab. The V call is TRBV19, the J call TRBJ1-5; the match to TRBD1 covers 7 bases. The receptor was derived from an adult with an advanced solid tumor such as melanoma, head and neck, liver or kidney cancer. CDR3 region: CASSTDRQGSNQPQHF. The CDR3 coding sequence is TGTGCCAGTAGTACGGATCGACAGGGCAGCAATCAGCCCCAGCATTTT.